Presented here are 6 T cell receptor beta chains from one specimen sequenced in a study of blood T cells in healthy people across ages. It was with a sample-barcoded 5' primer and a J-beta primer mix that a second PCR of roughly 7 to 11 cycles was run. TCRdb recomputed calls from the 5' RACE reads with MiXCR, one row per CDR3 protein. Found here are roughly 1.5 million distinct CDR3 sequences, about 42% of them singletons; the top ten hold 4%. Sequenced material: blood. These receptors were obtained from a woman under 30 in good health.

The chain recombines TRBV2 with TRBJ2-7; TRBD2 might be the D (6 bases). Trimming removed 4 bases at V and 6 bases at J, with 13 bases between. The CDR3 runs 13 residues. Germline CDR1 SNHLY, CDR2 FYNNEI. CDR3 DNA: TGTGCCAGCAGTGGGGACTCCTTAAGCGAGCAGTACTTC. This encodes CASSGDSLSEQYF.

The V call is TRBV6-4, the J call TRBJ2-1, with a possible D match to TRBD2 (5 bases). V gave up 5 bases and J gave up 5 bases, with 10 bases separating them. Germline CDR1 and CDR2: MRHNA and SNTAGT. There are 13 residues in the CDR3. CDR3 region: CASSPDSNNEQFF. The DNA for the CDR3 is TGTGCCAGCAGTCCGGACTCAAACAATGAGCAGTTCTTC.

V and J are TRBV24-1 and TRBJ2-4; 7 bases are a match to TRBD2. In germline, CDR1 is KGHDR, CDR2 SFDVKD. Losses at the gene ends were 4 bases for V and 5 bases for J; bases not matched to a gene: 25. The CDR3 consists of 21 residues. Here the CDR3 reads CATSDNPRVTSVLEKQNIQYF. In nucleotides, the CDR3 is TGTGCCACCAGTGACAACCCCAGGGTTACTAGCGTGCTGGAGAAACAAAACATTCAGTACTTC.

The CDR3 region is CAWSTQLFEAFF. The CDR3 region has the DNA TGTGCCTGGAGTACCCAATTATTTGAAGCTTTCTTT. The chain uses TRBV30 and TRBJ1-1, with D unclear. The CDR3 extends over 12 amino acids. Per the germline V gene, CDR1 is GTSNPN and CDR2 is SVGIG (reference sequence). The ends were cut back, 2 bases at V and 7 bases at J, with 11 bases in the middle.

This clonotype appeared a few times. V and J are TRBV7-3 and TRBJ2-1; TRBD2 aligns across 8 bases. CDR3 size: 15 residues. In germline, CDR1 is SGHTA, CDR2 FQGTGA. The V segment lost 5 bases and the J segment 2 bases; nucleotides outside the gene matches: 5. The DNA of the CDR3 is TGTGCCAGCAGCCGACTAGCGAGCCCCTACAATGAGCAGTTCTTC. Translating it yields CASSRLASPYNEQFF.

This chain's CDR3 is CSVEGSGTGTNEKLFF. CDR3 nucleotides: TGCAGCGTTGAAGGGTCTGGTACAGGAACTAATGAAAAACTGTTTTTT. This chain connects TRBV29-1 to TRBJ1-4, with D tentatively TRBD1 (5 bases). V gave up 1 base and J gave up 1 base, with 13 bases separating them. Germline V gives CDR1 SQVTM, CDR2 ANQGSEA. This CDR3 contains 16 residues.